Following are 11 T cell receptor beta chains from one sample sequenced in a study of technical replicates of blood from a few donors. Assay: immunoSEQ multiplex PCR; the TCRdb copy retains only in-frame clones and omits some. The sample lists 50,000 to 70,000 clones, roughly 93% seen once, with roughly 4.2% in the top ten. The source material was PBMCs. The receptors come from a human donor in good health. Some clones in this sample may be carry-over from other donors' samples.

This chain uses TRBV6-1 with TRBJ2-7, with 7 bases identical to TRBD2. The CDR3 covers 15 residues. The trim removed 4 bases at V and 3 bases at J, leaving 9 bases unmatched. Per germline, CDR1 MNHNS and CDR2 SASEGT. The CDR3 reads CASSATISGLYEQYF. CDR3 in DNA: TGTGCCAGCAGTGCCACAATTAGCGGGCTCTACGAGCAGTACTTC.

The rearrangement joins TRBV11-3 to TRBJ2-2; tentatively, D is TRBD1 (5 bases). Per the germline V gene, CDR1 is SGHNT and CDR2 is YENEEA. The CDR3 covers 15 residues. The germline V and J ends were trimmed by 5 bases and 0 bases, with 10 bases remaining between them. CDR3 protein: CASSPRGSNTGELFF. The DNA of the CDR3 is TGTGCCAGCAGCCCTAGGGGATCGAACACCGGGGAGCTGTTTTTT.

Concerning this clone: A read error may account for a junction end that differs from germline. CDR3 protein: CASMGLAVEQYF. The CDR3 DNA sequence: TGTGCCAGCATGGGGCTAGCGGTCGAGCAGTACTTT. V gene TRBV6-1 combines with J gene TRBJ2-7; 7 bases agree with TRBD2. The CDR3 contains 12 residues. The V gene's germline CDR1 is MNHNS and CDR2 SASEGT.

The rearrangement joins TRBV6-5 to TRBJ1-1; possibly TRBD1 for D (5 bases). Trimming shortened V by 0 bases and J by 5 bases, and 13 bases separated the two germline ends. The length of the CDR3 is 15 residues. Germline loops: CDR1 MNHEY, CDR2 SVGAGI. CDR3 sequence reads: CASSYSPSGGTEAFF. The CDR3 region has the DNA TGTGCCAGCAGTTACTCCCCTTCTGGGGGGACTGAAGCTTTCTTT.

This clone was seen a handful of times. The chain is built from TRBV30 and TRBJ2-2, with TRBD2 matching over 10 bases. V dropped 4 bases and J dropped 3; count of bases not matched to a gene: 5. CDR3 length equals 15 residues. CDR1 and CDR2 (germline): GTSNPN, SVGIG (reference sequence). The CDR3 spells CAWTRLAGHTGELFF. CDR3 in DNA: TGTGCCTGGACGAGACTAGCGGGCCACACCGGGGAGCTGTTTTTT.

The chain couples TRBV7-3 to TRBJ2-2, with 7 bases identical to TRBD2. Germline V CDR1 and CDR2: SGHTA, FQGTGA. The J segment lost 2 bases and the V segment lost 1 base, leaving 1 base of the junction unmatched. This CDR3 spans 15 amino acids. The CDR3 loop reads CASSLSGGNTGELFF. The CDR3 DNA reads as TGTGCCAGCAGCTTAAGCGGGGGAAACACCGGGGAGCTGTTTTTT.

A few counts support this clone. The V call is TRBV6-5, the J call TRBJ1-6; D remains ambiguous. CDR3 size: 12 residues. V was pared by 2 bases and J by 10 bases, with 6 bases between. The V gene's germline CDR1 is MNHEY and CDR2 SVGAGI. CDR3 nucleotides: TGTGCCAGCAGTTACGGCGGATCACCCCTCCACTTT. It yields the protein CASSYGGSPLHF.

The chain links TRBV30 to TRBJ1-2, with TRBD1 matching over 7 bases. The CDR3 totals 14 residues. Germline V gene sequence: CDR1 GTSNPN, CDR2 SVGIG (reference sequence). The V and J ends lost 1 base and 8 bases, in that order; junction bases with no gene match: 10. The CDR3 region has the DNA TGTGCCTGGAGTGGCCGAAGACAGGGAGGAGGCTACACCTTC. This codes for CAWSGRRQGGGYTF. Combining the CDR3 with reference TRBV30 and TRBJ1-2 gives the whole variable domain SQTIHQWPATLVQPVGSPLSLECTVEGTSNPNLYWYRQAAGRGLQLLFYSVGIGQISSEVPQNLSASRPQDRQFILSSKKLLLSDSGFYLCAWSGRRQGGGYTFGSGTRLTVV.

The chain links TRBV7-9 to TRBJ2-5; TRBD1 aligns across 9 bases. Germline assignment: CDR1 SEHNR and CDR2 FQNEAQ (reference sequence). Trimming at V came to 4 bases and at J to 4 bases, leaving 4 bases not matched to a gene. This CDR3 has 14 residues. CDR3 residues: CASSSGTGLETQYF. The CDR3 DNA is TGTGCCAGCAGCTCTGGGACAGGGCTAGAGACCCAGTACTTC. Full variable domain (outside the CDR3, taken from reference TRBV7-9 and TRBJ2-5): DTGVSQNPRHKITKRGQNVTFRCDPISEHNRLYWYRQTLGQGPEFLTYFQNEAQLEKSRLLSDRFSAERPKGSFSTLEIQRTEQGDSAMYLCASSSGTGLETQYFGPGTRLLVL.

The V and J genes are TRBV6-5 and TRBJ1-1; D not resolved. Deletions cut 0 bases from V and 5 bases from J, with 10 bases between. The germline gives CDR1 MNHEY, CDR2 SVGAGI. The CDR3 extends over 14 amino acids. CDR3 sequence reads: CASSYSSTGTEAFF. The DNA for the CDR3 is TGTGCCAGCAGTTACTCGAGTACGGGTACTGAAGCTTTCTTT.

V usage is TRBV19 and J usage is TRBJ2-7; the D gene is possibly TRBD1 (6 bases). The CDR3 runs 15 residues. Germline lookup yields CDR1 LNHDA and CDR2 SQIVND (reference sequence). Trimming took off 5 bases at V and 0 bases at J, with 14 bases between the two ends. The CDR3 coding sequence is TGTGCCAGTAGTCGGACAGAGCGAAGCTCCTACGAGCAGTACTTC. Translating gives CASSRTERSSYEQYF.